The 30 T cell receptor beta chains in this list originate from one sample, sequenced in a study of blood T cells in healthy people across ages. Primers used in a second PCR of roughly 6 to 11 cycles were a sample-barcoded 5' primer and a J-beta primer mix. TCRdb itself ran the 5' RACE reads through MiXCR, one entry per CDR3 protein. The data hold approximately 810,000 distinct CDR3 sequences, with under 40% observed a single time. Sequencing was done on a sample of blood. Receptors were obtained from a man between 18 and 29 years old in good health.

The CDR3 nucleotides are TGTGCCAGCAGCTTGGATGGGTCTGGCTCTTACCAAGAGACCCAGTACTTC. It is translated as CASSLDGSGSYQETQYF. V is TRBV11-2 and J is TRBJ2-5; the D is unclear. There are 17 residues in the CDR3. Germline lookup yields CDR1 SGHAT and CDR2 FQNNGV. The ends were cut back, 3 bases at V and 0 bases at J, with 17 bases in the middle.

Comments on this clonotype: Just one base apart from a much larger clone, this may be a read error. V and J are TRBV7-2 and TRBJ1-5; D ambiguous. The CDR3 totals 15 residues. Trimming took 6 bases from V and 4 from J, leaving 16 bases between them. Germline V gene data show CDR1 as SGHTA and CDR2 as FQGNSA. The CDR3 here is CASSSGVVGNQPQHF. CDR3 nucleotides: TGTGCCAGCAGTTCCGGTGTGGTTGGTAATCAGCCCCAGCATTTT.

The sample holds a few counts of this clonotype. DNA for the CDR3: TGCGCCAGCAGCTACAGGGATGGGGCCAACGTCCTGACTTTC. Protein sequence: CASSYRDGANVLTF. V is TRBV5-1 and J is TRBJ2-6; D possibly corresponds to TRBD1 (6 bases). The germline V gene encodes CDR1 SGHRS and CDR2 YFSETQ. Trimming stripped 3 bases from V and 3 bases from J, with 7 bases between. The CDR3 length is 14 residues.

In this sample, this clonotype turned up many times. The J gene is TRBJ2-7, the V gene TRBV5-1, with TRBD1 matching 9 bases. Germline trimming cut 7 bases from V and 3 bases from J; bases unmatched to any gene: 8. This CDR3 region has 14 residues. CDR1 is SGHRS and CDR2 is YFSETQ in the germline V gene. The CDR3 DNA sequence: TGCGCCAGCGCGTTCGGGACAGGGCGCTACGAGCAGTACTTC. It is translated as CASAFGTGRYEQYF.

This clonotype occurred a few times. J is TRBJ1-4 and V is TRBV7-2; a possible D gene is TRBD1 (6 bases). The V end was cut by 1 base, the J end by 6 bases, with 15 bases between. The CDR3 contains 16 residues. The germline gives CDR1 SGHTA, CDR2 FQGNSA. The chain's CDR3 is CASSLVGGAVDEKLFF. For the CDR3, the DNA is TGTGCCAGCAGCTTAGTTGGGGGGGCGGTGGATGAAAAACTGTTTTTT.

There are a few counts of this clonotype. V gene TRBV25-1 combines with J gene TRBJ1-6; 7 bases are a match to TRBD1. This CDR3 has 14 residues. The V gene end was trimmed by 7 bases and the J gene end by 4 bases; junction bases not matched to a gene: 4. The germline CDR1 and CDR2 sequences are MGHDK and SYGVNS. The CDR3 coding sequence is TGTGCCAGCACTGCGGGACAGTATAATTCACCCCTCCACTTT. Its protein product is CASTAGQYNSPLHF.

Only a few counts were recorded for this clonotype. V gene TRBV20-1 combines with J gene TRBJ2-1; the D gene is possibly TRBD1 (6 bases). Germline assignment: CDR1 DFQATT and CDR2 SNEGSKA (reference sequence). The CDR3 consists of 14 residues. Deletions cut 4 bases from V and 4 bases from J, with 14 bases between. The CDR3 loop is CSATDPGQYNEQFF. The CDR3 bases are TGCAGTGCTACAGATCCGGGACAATACAATGAGCAGTTCTTC.

The rearrangement uses TRBV27 and TRBJ1-2, with D tentatively TRBD1 (5 bases). Trimming took off 5 bases at V and 2 bases at J, with 9 bases between the two ends. This CDR3 has 13 residues. Per the germline V gene, CDR1 is MNHEY and CDR2 is SMNVEV (reference sequence). This CDR3 is CASSMTANYGYTF. The CDR3 DNA is TGTGCCAGCAGTATGACAGCGAACTATGGCTACACCTTC.

This clonotype was seen a handful of times. CDR3 coding DNA: TGCGCCAGCAGCTGGACAGGTGGGCCCAATGAGCAGTTCTTC. Its protein product is CASSWTGGPNEQFF. The rearrangement joins TRBV5-1 to TRBJ2-1; 7 bases fit TRBD1. The junction had 6 bases not matched to a gene; V was cut back by 3 bases and J by 6 bases. Per germline, CDR1 SGHRS and CDR2 YFSETQ. CDR3 length equals 14 residues.

This clonotype was counted between two and nine times. The rearrangement uses TRBV2 and TRBJ2-3, with D hard to call. CDR1 is SNHLY and CDR2 is FYNNEI in the germline V gene. V was trimmed by 1 base and J by 2 bases, leaving 10 bases between them. The CDR3 runs 15 residues. The CDR3 nucleotides are TGTGCCAGCAGTGAAGGGCCGACGGCCACAGATACGCAGTATTTT. Translation gives CASSEGPTATDTQYF.

The V gene is TRBV20-1, the J gene TRBJ2-3; either TRBD1 or TRBD2 may fit D (7 bases each). The CDR3 loop spans 13 amino acids. V was trimmed by 6 bases and J by 3 bases, leaving 13 bases between them. Germline-derived CDR1 and CDR2 are DFQATT and SNEGSKA (reference sequence). The DNA of the CDR3 is TGCAGTGCCCCAGGGGGGGGGACAGATACGCAGTATTTT. It specifies CSAPGGGTDTQYF.

The chain has TRBV20-1 and TRBJ2-2; 9 bases are a match to TRBD1. The CDR3 is 14 amino acids. V was pared by 5 bases and J by 0 bases, with 1 base of the junction left unmatched. Germline loops: CDR1 DFQATT, CDR2 SNEGSKA (reference sequence). Written as DNA, the CDR3 is TGCAGTGCTGGGGACAGGGCGAACACCGGGGAGCTGTTTTTT. Its protein product is CSAGDRANTGELFF.

A note on this clonotype: This could be a read error, since a much larger clone is one nucleotide away. The V and J genes are TRBV25-1 and TRBJ1-1; D is unresolved. The germline V gene has CDR1 MGHDK and CDR2 SYGVNS. V gave up 4 bases and J gave up 11 bases, with 23 bases separating them. The CDR3 loop spans 15 amino acids. The CDR3 region is CASSVNTTAATPAFF. The CDR3 DNA is TGTGCCAGCAGTGTGAATACGACCGCCGCCACACCGGCTTTCTTT.

This clonotype came up once. A read error may explain this, as a much larger clone is one base away. V and J are TRBV12-3 or TRBV12-4 and TRBJ2-3, with D perhaps TRBD1 or TRBD2 (5 bases each). The CDR3 totals 14 residues. Here the CDR3 DNA reads TGTGCCAGCAGACCGGGACGGCGACAAGATGCGCAGTATTTT. It specifies CASRPGRRQDAQYF.

The CDR3 spells CSARDVADYTEAFF. CDR3 bases: TGCAGTGCTAGAGATGTGGCCGATTACACTGAAGCTTTCTTT. V is TRBV20-1 and J is TRBJ1-1, with D unresolved. Per germline, CDR1 DFQATT and CDR2 SNEGSKA (reference sequence). The CDR3 has 14 amino acids. The germline V and J ends were trimmed by 0 bases and 3 bases, with 11 bases remaining between them.

V and J are TRBV4-3 and TRBJ1-4; D is unresolved. The length of the CDR3 is 19 residues. The V end lost 0 bases, the J end lost 3 bases, and 20 bases lay between the germline ends. Germline V CDR1 and CDR2: LGHNA, YSLEER. Here the CDR3 DNA reads TGCGCCAGCAGCCAAGAAACGGGCGGGGAGTCCCGGTCTAATGAAAAACTGTTTTTT. Encoded protein: CASSQETGGESRSNEKLFF.

This clonotype has ten or more counts. The rearrangement links TRBV20-1 to TRBJ2-7, with D possibly TRBD1 on 5 matching bases. Germline CDR1 DFQATT, CDR2 SNEGSKA (reference sequence). Trimming removed 1 base at V and 3 bases at J, with 10 bases between. This CDR3 spans 13 amino acids. CDR3 bases: TGCAGTGCTAGAGGCGACAGTAACTACGAGCAGTACTTC. Its translation: CSARGDSNYEQYF.

V usage is TRBV10-3 and J usage is TRBJ2-5, with D possibly being TRBD2 (6 bases). The CDR3 totals 14 residues. Trimming pared 7 bases from V and 2 bases from J, leaving 14 bases between. Germline CDR1 reads ENHRY; CDR2 reads SYGVKD. The chain's CDR3 is CAINPGSSQETQYF. CDR3 coding DNA: TGTGCCATCAACCCCGGGAGCTCACAAGAGACCCAGTACTTC.

There are a few counts of this clonotype. The chain couples TRBV12-3 or TRBV12-4 to TRBJ1-1; D is unresolved. V was trimmed by 6 bases and J by 1 base, leaving 15 bases between them. This CDR3 comprises 15 residues. The CDR3, as DNA: TGTGCCAGCAGCCGAGATACGACGGAGAACACTGAAGCTTTCTTT. It specifies CASSRDTTENTEAFF.

The chain carries TRBV7-9 and TRBJ1-1, with a tentative D call TRBD1 (5 bases). This CDR3 has 16 residues. CDR1 and CDR2 (germline): SEHNR, FQNEAQ (reference sequence). Deletions cut 4 bases from V and 5 bases from J, with 20 bases between. CDR3: CASSSGYGGTWTEAFF. CDR3 bases: TGTGCCAGCAGCTCGGGTTACGGGGGTACGTGGACTGAAGCTTTCTTT.

As to this clonotype: With a much larger clone just one base away, this may be a read error. The chain combines TRBV12-3 or TRBV12-4 with TRBJ2-1, with 10 bases lining up with TRBD2. CDR3 length: 15 amino acids. For the CDR3, the DNA is TGTGCCGGCAGTTTTGCTAGCGGGGGCCAAGATGAGCAGTTCTTC. Translation gives CAGSFASGGQDEQFF.

This clonotype was recorded a few times. The V call is TRBV5-5, the J call TRBJ1-1; 11 bases match TRBD1. Germline V CDR1 and CDR2: SGHKS, YYEKEE (reference sequence). After removal of 3 bases from V and 1 base from J, the junction contained 2 bases not matched to a gene. The CDR3 is 15 amino acids. CDR3 sequence reads: CASSWDRGGNTEAFF. The CDR3 DNA sequence: TGTGCCAGCAGCTGGGACAGGGGGGGGAACACTGAAGCTTTCTTT.

This clonotype was picked up a small number of times. The CDR3 sequence is CASSYPTSGSSRPDEQFF. DNA of the CDR3: TGTGCCAGCAGTTACCCGACTAGCGGGTCCTCAAGGCCCGATGAGCAGTTCTTC. V and J are TRBV6-2 or TRBV6-3 and TRBJ2-1; 10 bases match TRBD2. Per germline, CDR1 MNHEY and CDR2 SVGEGT. The CDR3 runs 18 residues. Trimming removed 2 bases from V and 8 bases from J; junction bases left unmatched: 15.

The table lists this clonotype with a few counts. This sequence may be a read error, since a much larger clone differs from it by one base. The genes are TRBV12-3 or TRBV12-4 and TRBJ2-5; D gene unclear. Judging by the DNA end, TRBJ2-1 fits better; the J call may be wrong. CDR3 length: 13 amino acids. CDR3 region: CASSFGPQETQFF. Written as DNA, the CDR3 is TGTGCCAGCAGTTTTGGTCCCCAAGAGACCCAGTTCTTC.

The J gene is TRBJ2-7, the V gene TRBV9; D might be TRBD2 (7 bases). V was trimmed by 5 bases and J by 12 bases, leaving 27 bases between them. The germline gives CDR1 SGDLS, CDR2 YYNGEE. CDR3 length: 15 residues. In nucleotides, the CDR3 is TGTGCCAGCAGTTCGGGGGGCCGAGCCAAAAACATTCGGTACTTC. Translation: CASSSGGRAKNIRYF.

This clonotype was detected only a few times. The chain joins TRBV5-1 to TRBJ2-3; D may correspond to TRBD1 or TRBD2 (5 bases each). Trimming shortened V by 4 bases and J by 3 bases, and 12 bases separated the two germline ends. This CDR3 has 14 amino acids. Germline values: CDR1 SGHRS, CDR2 YFSETQ. This CDR3 is CASSGSGPTDTQYF. The CDR3 region has the DNA TGCGCCAGCAGCGGTTCGGGACCAACAGATACGCAGTATTTT.

With regard to this clonotype: A read error may explain this, as a much larger clone is one base away. The V and J genes are TRBV7-2 and TRBJ2-5, with D perhaps given as TRBD1 or TRBD2 (5 bases each). V lost 5 bases and J lost 11, with 21 bases in between. The length of the CDR3 is 14 residues. Germline V gene lookup returns CDR1 SGHTA and CDR2 FQGNSA. The CDR3 bases are TGTGCCAGCAGCCCAGTCGTCGGGGCCGACGGGCAGTACTTC. The encoded protein is CASSPVVGADGQYF. The variable domain in full, completed from reference TRBV7-2 and TRBJ2-5, reads GAGVSQSPSNKVTEKGKDVELRCDPISGHTALYWYRQSLGQGLEFLIYFQGNSAPDKSGLPSDRFSAERTGGSVSTLTIQRTQQEDSAVYLCASSPVVGADGQYFGPGTRLLVL.

The chain uses TRBV4-3 and TRBJ2-7; possibly TRBD1 or TRBD2 for D (5 bases each). Per germline, CDR1 LGHNA and CDR2 YSLEER. The CDR3 length is 14 residues. V was clipped by 2 bases and J by 1 base, with 9 bases between them. The CDR3: CASSQRDGSYEQYF. CDR3 DNA sequence: TGCGCCAGCAGCCAACGGGACGGATCCTACGAGCAGTACTTC.

This clonotype was counted only a few times. The CDR3 bases are TGTGCCAGCAGCTTTCCCCGGGACGAACGGTTTGGAACTGAAGCTTTCTTT. The encoded protein is CASSFPRDERFGTEAFF. The V gene is TRBV27, the J gene TRBJ1-1, with D possibly TRBD1 on 5 matching bases. Looked up from germline, CDR1 is MNHEY and CDR2 is SMNVEV (reference sequence). The V end lost 6 bases, the J end lost 5 bases, and 25 bases lay between the germline ends. The CDR3 is made up of 17 amino acids.

V and J are TRBV24-1 and TRBJ1-5; D gene ambiguous. Trimming took 5 bases from V and 1 from J, leaving 5 bases between them. Germline V CDR1 and CDR2: KGHDR, SFDVKD. This CDR3 has 13 residues. The chain's CDR3 is CATSVESNQPQHF. The CDR3, as DNA: TGTGCCACCAGTGTAGAAAGCAATCAGCCCCAGCATTTT.